This T cell receptor beta chain was recorded in a study of long-term antiretroviral therapy in people with HIV. The study's findings and limits: Once patients were on ART, diversity went higher but still fell short of transplant donor controls.

The assay used was immunoSEQ (version v3.0), run at survey level. Profiled with immunoSEQ multiplex PCR; TCRdb holds only in-frame clones, not every one. The data contain some 18,000 clones, over 60% of them singletons. On this clone: Antigen unknown.

The CDR3 runs to 16 residues. V gave up 3 bases and J gave up 3 bases, with 18 bases separating them. Germline V gene data show CDR1 as SQVTM and CDR2 as ANQGSEA. This sequence was found in a woman aged 45-65 years with HIV. The starting material was unsorted PBMCs, obtained 0.5 years before starting antiretroviral therapy. The rearrangement joins TRBV29-1 to TRBJ2-1; no reliable D call. CDR3: CSVDASSPEYYNEQFF. The CDR3 DNA follows: TGCAGCGTTGATGCTTCCAGCCCAGAATACTACAATGAGCAGTTCTTC.